These T cell receptor beta chains were read from a single sample in a study of shared clonotypes between healthy human individuals. Profiled with immunoSEQ multiplex PCR; TCRdb holds only in-frame clones, not every one. Of about 1.5 million clones listed, approximately 98% are singletons. What was sequenced was naive CD4+ T cells sorted from blood. Receptors originate from a man in his thirties or forties in good health. Each CDR3 is given with its conserved first and last residue. D genes are given only for firm matches. Size tells how often a clone was seen (once, few, many) or the class of an expanded clone, and some rows leave it out.

TRBJ1-3 NA TRBV5-1 NA TGCGCCAGCAGCGACCTTCGGACAGCTGGAAACACCATATATTTT CASSDLRTAGNTIYF
TRBJ2-5 NA TRBV5-1 once TGCGCCAGCAGCTTTTCTAGGTACCAAGAGACCCAGTACTTC CASSFSRYQETQYF
TRBJ2-2 NA TRBV7-9 NA TGTGCCAGCAGCCTGACTGTCACCGGGGAGCTGTTTTTT CASSLTVTGELFF
TRBJ2-6 NA TRBV9 NA TGTGCCAGCAGCTCAACTCGGACCATTCCTGGGGCCAACGTCCTGACTTTC CASSSTRTIPGANVLTF
TRBJ1-2 TRBD1 TRBV6-5 NA TGTGCCAGCAGTTACGAAAACAGGGGTCACGGCTACACCTTC CASSYENRGHGYTF
TRBJ1-2 NA TRBV28 NA TGTGCCAGCAGTTCCGGGCCCTATGGCTACACCTTC CASSSGPYGYTF
TRBJ1-2 NA TRBV16 NA TGTGCCAGCAGCCAATCATCGGCTAACTATGGCTACACCTTC CASSQSSANYGYTF
TRBJ2-1 TRBD2 TRBV11-3 NA TGTGCCAGCAGCTTAGGTCGAGCGGGAGCGCTTCGGGATGAGCAGTTCTTC CASSLGRAGALRDEQFF
TRBJ1-2 TRBD1 TRBV27 NA TGTGCCAGCAGTCACGGGACAGCCTACACCTTC CASSHGTAYTF
TRBJ2-7 TRBD2 TRBV28 NA TGTGCCAGCAGCGGGCTGGGGGGAGGGGAGCAGTACTTC CASSGLGGGEQYF
TRBJ2-2 TRBD1 TRBV11-3 NA TGTGCCAGCAGCGGGACAGGAAGGGGCACCGGGGAGCTGTTTTTT CASSGTGRGTGELFF
TRBJ1-1 TRBD1 TRBV28 NA TGTGCCAGCAGTGAACAGGGGGCGAACACTGAAGCTTTCTTT CASSEQGANTEAFF
TRBJ2-6 NA TRBV19 NA TGTGCCAGTAGTATCAGTCGGAGGGCTGGGGCCAACGTCCTGACTTTC CASSISRRAGANVLTF
TRBJ1-1 NA TRBV6-1 NA TGTGCCAGCAGTGAATCCGCCACTGAAGCTTTCTTT CASSESATEAFF
TRBJ2-1 TRBD1 TRBV2 NA TGTGCCAGCAGTGAAGCGGCCCAGGGGGTGCAGTTCTTC CASSEAAQGVQFF
TRBJ1-1 NA TRBV6-1 NA TGTGCCAGCAGTATGAGGTCGGGGACTGAAGCTTTCTTT CASSMRSGTEAFF
TRBJ1-1 TRBD1 TRBV6-5 once TGTGCCAGCAGTATACAACCTCAGACAGGGAAGATTTTCTTT CASSIQPQTGKIFF
TRBJ2-1 NA TRBV18 NA TGTGCCAGCTCACCACGTCAGGGTACAGGCGGGGACAATGAGCAGTTCTTC CASSPRQGTGGDNEQFF
TRBJ2-1 NA TRBV18 once TGTGCCAGCTCATCGACGCGGCTTGAGGGGAATGAGCAGTTCTTC CASSSTRLEGNEQFF